This T cell receptor beta chain emerged from a study of a mutant IDH1 vaccine in newly diagnosed glioma. Across the whole study: A roughly 62% male, about 38% female split and a mean age of roughly 37 years characterized treated patients. The study's findings and limits: Most patients, approximately 93%, showed vaccine-induced immune responses.

In its sample, this clone was seen a few times. Its antigen is unidentified. Profiled with immunoSEQ multiplex PCR; TCRdb holds only in-frame clones, not every one. The sample has about 53,000 clones; 80% to 90% are singletons. Time point described: week 23, last vaccination. Doses of 300 ug of mutant IDH1 20-mer peptide were given with topical imiquimod. The specimen comprised PBMCs, sampled from a glioma patient whose treatment included an IDH1 peptide vaccine. This TCR came from a woman aged 40 to 50 with glioma. Some clones in this sample may be carry-over from other donors' samples.

The CDR3 DNA reads TGTGCCAGCTCACCTTCGGACAGGTTATATCAGCCCCAGCATTTT. This translates into CASSPSDRLYQPQHF. The chain combines TRBV18 with TRBJ1-5; TRBD1 aligns across 7 bases. CDR3 length equals 15 residues. Per germline, CDR1 KGHSH and CDR2 LQKENI. The trim removed 3 bases at V and 5 bases at J, leaving 7 bases unmatched.